The TCR beta chain described here comes from a study of T cell repertoires in cytomegalovirus infection. The table lists this clonotype with a few counts. What it binds is unknown. CDR1 and CDR2 from the germline V gene are SGHRS and YFSETQ. The junction had 10 bases not matched to a gene; V was cut back by 1 base and J by 2 bases. There are 17 residues in the CDR3. In TCRdb, the reads were re-called with MiXCR into one record per CDR3 protein. Of under 850,000 distinct CDR3 sequences listed, around 30% are singletons. This sequence was found in a human donor in good health (CMV status not recorded). Some clones in this sample may be carry-over from other donors' samples. The material was cultured PBMCs, obtained from culture after CMV antigen stimulation. The rearrangement joins TRBV5-1 to TRBJ2-5; TRBD2 matches 8 bases. Written as DNA, the CDR3 is TGCGCCAGCAGCTTGCGTGTCGGGACTAGTGTTCAAGAGACCCAGTACTTC. Protein product: CASSLRVGTSVQETQYF.